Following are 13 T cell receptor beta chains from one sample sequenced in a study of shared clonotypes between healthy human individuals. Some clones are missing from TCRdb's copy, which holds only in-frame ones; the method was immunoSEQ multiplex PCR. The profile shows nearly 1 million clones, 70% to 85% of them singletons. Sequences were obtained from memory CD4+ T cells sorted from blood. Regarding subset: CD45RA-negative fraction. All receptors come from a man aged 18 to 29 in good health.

The CDR3 loop reads CASEWQGGNQPQHF. DNA of the CDR3: TGTGCATCCGAGTGGCAGGGGGGCAATCAGCCCCAGCATTTT. V usage is TRBV15 and J usage is TRBJ1-5, with 7 bases fitting TRBD1. The CDR3 is 14 amino acids. Germline values: CDR1 LNHNV, CDR2 YYDKDF (reference sequence).

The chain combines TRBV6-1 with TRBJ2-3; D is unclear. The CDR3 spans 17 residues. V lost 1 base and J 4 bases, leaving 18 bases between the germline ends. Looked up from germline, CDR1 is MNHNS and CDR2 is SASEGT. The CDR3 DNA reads TGTGCCAGCAGTGAAGTAATCGTCCTTAAGGTCCCAGATACGCAGTATTTT. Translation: CASSEVIVLKVPDTQYF.

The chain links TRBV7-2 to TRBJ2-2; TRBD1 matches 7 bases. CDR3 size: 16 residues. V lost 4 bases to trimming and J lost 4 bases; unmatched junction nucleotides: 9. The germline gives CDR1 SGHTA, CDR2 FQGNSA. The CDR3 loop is CASSSSGTVVTGELFF. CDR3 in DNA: TGTGCCAGCAGCTCTTCCGGGACAGTGGTCACCGGGGAGCTGTTTTTT.

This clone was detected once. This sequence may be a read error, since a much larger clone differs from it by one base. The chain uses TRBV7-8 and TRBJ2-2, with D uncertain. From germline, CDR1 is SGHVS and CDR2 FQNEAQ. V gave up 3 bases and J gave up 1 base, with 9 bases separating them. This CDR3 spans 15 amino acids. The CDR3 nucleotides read TGTGCCAGCAGCTTTTATGGCGGGAACACCGGGGAGCTGTTTTTT. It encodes CASSFYGGNTGELFF.

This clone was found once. The CDR3 is CASGDSHKYYEQYF. The CDR3 nucleotides read TGTGCCAGCGGAGACAGTCATAAATACTACGAGCAGTACTTC. The gene calls are TRBV19 and TRBJ2-7; tentatively, D is TRBD1 (5 bases). Germline CDR1 is LNHDA and CDR2 is SQIVND (reference sequence). The germline V and J ends were trimmed by 9 bases and 3 bases, with 18 bases remaining between them. The CDR3 loop spans 14 amino acids.

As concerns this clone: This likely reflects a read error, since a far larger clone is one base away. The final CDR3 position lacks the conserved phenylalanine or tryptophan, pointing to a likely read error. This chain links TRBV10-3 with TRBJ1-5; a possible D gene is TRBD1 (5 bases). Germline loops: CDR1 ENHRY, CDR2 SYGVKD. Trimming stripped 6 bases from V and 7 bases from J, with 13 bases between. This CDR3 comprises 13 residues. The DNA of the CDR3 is TGTGCCATCAGCGATCAGGGCGGCCAGCCCCAGCATCTT. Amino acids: CAISDQGGQPQHL.

This CDR3 is CASTPAPNGKLFF. The CDR3 coding sequence is TGTGCCAGCACCCCAGCGCCAAACGGAAAACTGTTTTTT. The chain links TRBV6-5 to TRBJ1-4; D gene ambiguous. The CDR3 covers 13 residues. From germline, CDR1 is MNHEY and CDR2 SVGAGI. V lost 7 bases and J lost 10, with 16 bases in between.

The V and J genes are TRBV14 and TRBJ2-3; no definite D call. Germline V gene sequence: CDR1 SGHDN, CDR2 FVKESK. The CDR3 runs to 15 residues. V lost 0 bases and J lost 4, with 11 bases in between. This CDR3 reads CASSQDFGRSDTQYF. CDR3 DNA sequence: TGTGCCAGCAGCCAAGATTTCGGCAGATCAGATACGCAGTATTTT.

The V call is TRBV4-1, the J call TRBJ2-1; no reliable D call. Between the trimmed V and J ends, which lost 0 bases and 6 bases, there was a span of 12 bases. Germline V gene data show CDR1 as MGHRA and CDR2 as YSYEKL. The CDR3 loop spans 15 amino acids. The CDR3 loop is CASSQDSTIVNEQFF. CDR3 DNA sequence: TGCGCCAGCAGCCAAGATTCAACTATTGTCAATGAGCAGTTCTTC.

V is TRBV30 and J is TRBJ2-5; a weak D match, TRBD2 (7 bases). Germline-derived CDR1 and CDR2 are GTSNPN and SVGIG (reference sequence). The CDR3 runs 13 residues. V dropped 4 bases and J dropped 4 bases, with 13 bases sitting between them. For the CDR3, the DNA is TGTGCCTGGATCGGGGGGCGAGGAGAGACCCAGTACTTC. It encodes CAWIGGRGETQYF. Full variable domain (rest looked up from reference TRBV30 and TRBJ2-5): SQTIHQWPATLVQPVGSPLSLECTVEGTSNPNLYWYRQAAGRGLQLLFYSVGIGQISSEVPQNLSASRPQDRQFILSSKKLLLSDSGFYLCAWIGGRGETQYFGPGTRLLVL.

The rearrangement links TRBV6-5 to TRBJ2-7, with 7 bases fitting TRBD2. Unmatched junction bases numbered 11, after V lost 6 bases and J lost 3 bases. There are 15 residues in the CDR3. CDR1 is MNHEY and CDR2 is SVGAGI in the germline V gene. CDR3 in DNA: TGTGCCAGCAGACGTCGACTAGCCGGATACTACGAGCAGTACTTC. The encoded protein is CASRRRLAGYYEQYF.

DNA for the CDR3: TGTGCCAGCAGCATGGGACTCGCGTACAATGAGCAGTTCTTC. Amino acids: CASSMGLAYNEQFF. The rearrangement joins TRBV6-6 to TRBJ2-1; perhaps TRBD2 as D (6 bases). The CDR3 covers 14 residues. V lost 6 bases and J lost 4, with 13 bases in between. Per germline, CDR1 MNHNY and CDR2 SVGAGI (reference sequence).

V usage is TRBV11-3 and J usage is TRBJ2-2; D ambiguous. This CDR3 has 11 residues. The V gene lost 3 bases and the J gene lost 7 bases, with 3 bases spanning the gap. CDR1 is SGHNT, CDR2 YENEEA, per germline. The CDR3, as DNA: TGTGCCAGCAGCTTTGGCGGGGAGCTGTTTTTT. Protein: CASSFGGELFF.